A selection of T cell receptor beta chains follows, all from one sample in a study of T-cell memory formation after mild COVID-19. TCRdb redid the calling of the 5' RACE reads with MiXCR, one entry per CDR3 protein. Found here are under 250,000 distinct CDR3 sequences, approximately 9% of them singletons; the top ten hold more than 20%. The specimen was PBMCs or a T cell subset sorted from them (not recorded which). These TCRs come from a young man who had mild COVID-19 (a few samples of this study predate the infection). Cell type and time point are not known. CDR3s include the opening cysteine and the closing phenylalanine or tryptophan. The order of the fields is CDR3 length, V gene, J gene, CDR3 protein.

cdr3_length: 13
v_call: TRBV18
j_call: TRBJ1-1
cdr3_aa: CASSLSDTRGAFF

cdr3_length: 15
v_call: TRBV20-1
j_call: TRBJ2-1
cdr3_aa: CSAQQGAETNNEQFF

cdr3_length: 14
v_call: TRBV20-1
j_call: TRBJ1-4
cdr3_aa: CSASAGTVLGKLFF

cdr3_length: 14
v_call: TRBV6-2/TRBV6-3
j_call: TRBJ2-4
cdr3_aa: CASTPRSARNIQYF

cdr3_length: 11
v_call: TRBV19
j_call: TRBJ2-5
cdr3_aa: CASTGGETQYF

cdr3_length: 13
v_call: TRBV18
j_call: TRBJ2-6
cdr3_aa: CASSPDGANVLTF

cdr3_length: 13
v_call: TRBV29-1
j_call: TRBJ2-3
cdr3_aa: CSVDPPETDTQYF

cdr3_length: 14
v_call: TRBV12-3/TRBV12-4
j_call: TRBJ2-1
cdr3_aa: CASSYTASYNEQFF

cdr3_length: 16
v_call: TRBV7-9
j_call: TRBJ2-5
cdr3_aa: CASSLTTGDWQETQYF

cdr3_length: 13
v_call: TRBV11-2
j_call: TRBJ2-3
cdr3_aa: CASGVGGTDTQYF

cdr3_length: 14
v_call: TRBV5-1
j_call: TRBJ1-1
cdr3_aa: CASSWDSMNTEAFF

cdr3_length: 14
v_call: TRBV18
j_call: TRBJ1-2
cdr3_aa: CASSLDSGDYGYTF

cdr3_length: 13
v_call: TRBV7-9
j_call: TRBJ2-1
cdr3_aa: CASSSGQANEQFF

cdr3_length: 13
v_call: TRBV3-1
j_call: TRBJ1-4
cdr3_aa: CASSHTTNEKLFF

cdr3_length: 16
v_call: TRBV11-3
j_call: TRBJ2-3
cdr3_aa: CASSPNLAGVADTQYF

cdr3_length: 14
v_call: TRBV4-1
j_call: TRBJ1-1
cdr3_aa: CASSLRTLGTEAFF

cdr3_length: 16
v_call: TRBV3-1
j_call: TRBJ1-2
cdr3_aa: CASSQDRRPLGHGYTF

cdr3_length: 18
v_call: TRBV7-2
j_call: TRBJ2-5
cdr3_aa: CASSLHLGGTVPQETQYF

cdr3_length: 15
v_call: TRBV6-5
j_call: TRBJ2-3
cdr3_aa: CASSRTGSSTDTQYF

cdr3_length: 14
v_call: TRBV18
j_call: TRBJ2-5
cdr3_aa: CASSPVDSQETQYF

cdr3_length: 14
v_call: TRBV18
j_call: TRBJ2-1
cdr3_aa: CASSPQEGGAEQFF

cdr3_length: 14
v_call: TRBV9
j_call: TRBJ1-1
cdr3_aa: CASSVAQGHTEAFF

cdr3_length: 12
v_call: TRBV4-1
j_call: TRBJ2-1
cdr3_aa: CASSQENREQLF

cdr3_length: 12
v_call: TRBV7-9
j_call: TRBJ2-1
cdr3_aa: CASVPAYNEQFF

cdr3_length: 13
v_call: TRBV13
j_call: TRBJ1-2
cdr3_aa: CASSTTESYGYTF

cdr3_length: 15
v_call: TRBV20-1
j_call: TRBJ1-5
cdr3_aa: CSARDPTGRNQPQHF

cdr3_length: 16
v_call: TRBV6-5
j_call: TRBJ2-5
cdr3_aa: CASSYSPGRGTETQYF

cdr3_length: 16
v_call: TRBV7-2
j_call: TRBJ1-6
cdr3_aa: CASSPMIGGANSPLHF

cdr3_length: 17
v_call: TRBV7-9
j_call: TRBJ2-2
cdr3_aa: CASSPRPGQGKAGELFF

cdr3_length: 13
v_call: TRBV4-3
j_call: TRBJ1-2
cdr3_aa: CASSQDGKDGYTF

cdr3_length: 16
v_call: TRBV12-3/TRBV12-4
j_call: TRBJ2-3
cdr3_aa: CASSFRLAGNTDTQYF

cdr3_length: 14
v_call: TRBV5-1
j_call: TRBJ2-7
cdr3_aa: CASSLGQLSYEQYF

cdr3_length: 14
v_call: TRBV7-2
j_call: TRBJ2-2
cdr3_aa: CASSVGAVGGELFF

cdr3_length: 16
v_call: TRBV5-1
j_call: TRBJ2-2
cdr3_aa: CASSFPILANTGELFF

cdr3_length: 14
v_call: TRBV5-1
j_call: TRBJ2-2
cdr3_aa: CASHLTGNTGELFF

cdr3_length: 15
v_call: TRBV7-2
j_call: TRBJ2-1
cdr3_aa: CASSLGGGDRVPQFF

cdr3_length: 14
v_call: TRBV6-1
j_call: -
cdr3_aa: CASRSGGPPNEQYF

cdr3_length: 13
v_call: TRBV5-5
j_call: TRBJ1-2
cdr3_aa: CASSSGRYYGYTF

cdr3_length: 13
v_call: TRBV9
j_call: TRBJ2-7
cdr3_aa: CASSAYGTGEQYF

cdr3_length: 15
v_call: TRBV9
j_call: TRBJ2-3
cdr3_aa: CASSVDGGVLDTQYF

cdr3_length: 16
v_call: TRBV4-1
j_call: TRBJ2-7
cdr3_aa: CASSPLETTAAYEQYF

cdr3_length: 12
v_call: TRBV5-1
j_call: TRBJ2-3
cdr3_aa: CASSFNTDTQYF

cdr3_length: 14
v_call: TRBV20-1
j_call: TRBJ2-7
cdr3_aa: CSVAAGGPSDEQYF

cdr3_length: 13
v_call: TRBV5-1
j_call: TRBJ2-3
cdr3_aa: CASRQDSTDTQYF

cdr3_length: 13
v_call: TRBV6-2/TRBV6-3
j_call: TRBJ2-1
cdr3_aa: CASSSRRGHEQFF